This T cell receptor (beta chain) was retrieved from a study of beta chain features in type 1 diabetes. Overall study findings and caveats: All four CD4+ subsets from Type 1 diabetes patients carried moderately but significantly shorter TCRB CDR3s.

cDNA synthesis used the whole RNA isolate, giving expressed TCRB sequences. TCRdb's copy holds only in-frame clones and misses some; the assay was immunoSEQ multiplex PCR. The table lists fewer than 450,000 clones, approximately 15% of them singletons. The table lists this clone with a few counts. The antigen is not known. This CDR3 has 17 residues. V shed 0 bases and J 6 bases; nucleotides not matched to a gene: 7. CDR1 and CDR2 from the germline V gene are LGHNA and YSLEER. The receptor was derived from a woman aged 18-29 years with type 1 diabetes. Material for sequencing was naive CD4+ T cells from blood. This sequence joins TRBV4-3 and TRBJ2-3; TRBD2 matches 12 bases. The CDR3 DNA follows: TGCGCCAGCAGCCAAGATTCAGGGCTAGCGGGAGGGGATACGCAGTATTTT. The encoded protein is CASSQDSGLAGGDTQYF.